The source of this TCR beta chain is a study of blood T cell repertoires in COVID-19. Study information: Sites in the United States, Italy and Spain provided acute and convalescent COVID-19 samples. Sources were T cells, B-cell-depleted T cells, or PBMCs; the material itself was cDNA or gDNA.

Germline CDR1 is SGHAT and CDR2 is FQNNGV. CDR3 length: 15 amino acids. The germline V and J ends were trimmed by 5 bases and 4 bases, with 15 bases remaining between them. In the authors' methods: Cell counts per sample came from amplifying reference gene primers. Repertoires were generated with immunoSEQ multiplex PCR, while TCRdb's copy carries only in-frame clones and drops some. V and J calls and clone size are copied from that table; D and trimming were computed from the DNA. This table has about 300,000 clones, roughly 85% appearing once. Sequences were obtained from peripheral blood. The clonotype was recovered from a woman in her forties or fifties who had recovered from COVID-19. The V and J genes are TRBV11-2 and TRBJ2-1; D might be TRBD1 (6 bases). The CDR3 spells CASSLTEQGYNEQFF. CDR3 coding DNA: TGTGCCAGCAGCCTCACGGAGCAGGGGTACAATGAGCAGTTCTTC.